This TCR beta chain emerged from a study of regulatory and conventional T cells in RAG deficiency. Study-wide results and limits: RAG-deficient patients showed markedly lower Shannon entropy and higher Simpson indices than control T-cell subsets. Omenn patients showed >85% Treg-Tconv overlap and shorter CDR3 lengths.

Regarding this clone: Its antigen is unknown.

Genomic DNA came from blood conventional CD4+ T cells gated CD25-low CD127-high. Clones were sequenced by immunoSEQ multiplex PCR, and TCRdb holds only the in-frame ones, with some missing. Altogether approximately 28,000 clones are present, about 95% being singletons, with the ten largest covering about 0.17%. J was trimmed by 2 bases and V by 4 bases; bases with no gene match: 4. Germline V gene data show CDR1 as SGHNT and CDR2 as YYREEE (reference sequence). CDR3 size: 14 residues. The same sample was also studied in work on regulatory T cells. That paper notes: The primer mix had 52 TRBV and 13 TRBJ primers.

The sample taken for sequencing was CD25- CD4+ T cells sorted from blood. The sequence was collected from a human donor in good health. The V and J genes are TRBV5-4 and TRBJ2-3, with 7 bases matching TRBD1. The CDR3, as DNA: TGTGCCAGCAGCCCGGGACAGAACACAGATACGCAGTATTTT. Encoded protein: CASSPGQNTDTQYF.